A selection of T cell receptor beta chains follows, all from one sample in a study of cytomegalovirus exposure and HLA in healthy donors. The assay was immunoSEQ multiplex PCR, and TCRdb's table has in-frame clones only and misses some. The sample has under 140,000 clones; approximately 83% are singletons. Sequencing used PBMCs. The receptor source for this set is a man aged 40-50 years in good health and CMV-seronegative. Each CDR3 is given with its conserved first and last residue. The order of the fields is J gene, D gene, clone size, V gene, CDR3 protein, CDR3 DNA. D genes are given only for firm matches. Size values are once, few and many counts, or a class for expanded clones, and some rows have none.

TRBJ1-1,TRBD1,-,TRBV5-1,CASSGSGTGVSPAFF,TGCGCCAGCAGCGGATCCGGGACAGGGGTTTCTCCAGCTTTCTTT
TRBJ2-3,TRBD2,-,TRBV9,CASKEGASGGTDTQYF,TGTGCCAGCAAAGAGGGGGCTAGCGGGGGCACAGATACGCAGTATTTT
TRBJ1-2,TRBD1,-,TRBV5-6,CASGQVGTEGYGYTF,TGTGCCAGCGGACAGGTCGGCACAGAAGGCTATGGCTACACCTTC
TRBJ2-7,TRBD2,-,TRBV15,CATSREGRDEQYF,TGTGCCACCAGCAGAGAAGGGAGGGACGAGCAGTACTTC
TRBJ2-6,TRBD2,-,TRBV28,CASSRRTSGGPLSSGANVLTF,TGTGCCAGCAGTCGTAGGACTAGCGGGGGGCCACTTAGCTCTGGGGCCAACGTCCTGACTTTC
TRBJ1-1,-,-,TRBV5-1,CASSLSQTAINTEAFF,TGCGCCAGCAGCTTGTCCCAGACAGCAATTAACACTGAAGCTTTCTTT
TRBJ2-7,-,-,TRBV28,CASSLGQGGYEQYF,TGTGCCAGCAGTTTAGGGCAGGGTGGTTACGAGCAGTACTTC
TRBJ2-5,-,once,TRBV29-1,CSVALGRGETQYF,TGCAGCGTCGCCTTGGGCAGGGGTGAGACCCAGTACTTC
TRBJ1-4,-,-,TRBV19,CASQVGSQLFF,TGTGCCAGTCAAGTCGGGTCGCAACTGTTTTTT
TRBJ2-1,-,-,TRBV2,CASTLRILAYEQFF,TGTGCCAGCACCCTAAGGATCCTAGCGTATGAGCAGTTCTTC
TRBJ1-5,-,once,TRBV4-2,CASSQAEGVDEPQHF,TGTGCCAGCAGCCAAGCCGAAGGGGTCGATGAACCCCAGCATTTT
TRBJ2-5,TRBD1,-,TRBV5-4,CASSLSGTGSRETQYF,TGTGCCAGCAGCTTATCCGGGACAGGGTCACGAGAGACCCAGTACTTC
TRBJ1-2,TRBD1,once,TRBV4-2,CASSQTGTEYDGYTF,TGTGCCAGCAGCCAAACCGGGACAGAATATGATGGCTACACCTTC
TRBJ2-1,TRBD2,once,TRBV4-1,CASSQGGSGDYNEQFF,TGCGCCAGCAGCCAAGGAGGTAGCGGGGACTACAATGAGCAGTTCTTC
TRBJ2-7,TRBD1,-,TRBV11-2,CASSRTSTGTGILHEQYF,TGTGCCAGCAGCCGCACTTCAACCGGGACAGGGATCCTCCACGAGCAGTACTTC
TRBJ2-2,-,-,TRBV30,CAWSYGNTGELFF,TGTGCCTGGAGCTATGGGAACACCGGGGAGCTGTTTTTT
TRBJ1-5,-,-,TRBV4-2,CASSSVGGENNQPQHF,TGTGCCAGCAGCTCGGTTGGGGGGGAAAACAATCAGCCCCAGCATTTT
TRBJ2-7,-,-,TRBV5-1,CASSLGGGRYEQYF,TGCGCCAGCAGCCTGGGAGGGGGTAGGTACGAGCAGTACTTC
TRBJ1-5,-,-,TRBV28,CASSLSRSLSSQHF,TGTGCCAGCAGTTTATCAAGGAGCCTCAGCTCCCAGCATTTT
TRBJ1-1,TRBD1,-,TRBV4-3,CASSQTQGAQAFF,TGCGCCAGCAGCCAGACACAGGGGGCTCAAGCTTTCTTT
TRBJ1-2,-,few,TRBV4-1,CASSQALGGEWYGYTF,TGCGCCAGCAGCCAAGCTTTAGGGGGGGAATGGTATGGCTACACCTTC
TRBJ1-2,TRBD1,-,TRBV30,CAWRGTLTGDFYGYTF,TGTGCCTGGCGAGGGACCCTGACAGGGGACTTTTATGGCTACACCTTC
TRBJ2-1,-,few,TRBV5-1,CASSLGWSSYNEQFF,TGCGCCAGCAGCTTGGGCTGGAGCTCCTACAATGAGCAGTTCTTC
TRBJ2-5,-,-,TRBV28,CASSSHGGRTQYF,TGTGCCAGCAGTAGTCACGGGGGTAGGACCCAGTACTTC
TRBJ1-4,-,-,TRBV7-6,CASSYGTNEKLFF,TGTGCCAGCAGCTACGGAACTAATGAAAAACTGTTTTTT
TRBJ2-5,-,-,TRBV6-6,CASSYPGTETQYF,TGTGCCAGCAGTTACCCGGGTACGGAGACCCAGTACTTC
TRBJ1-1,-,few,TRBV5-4,CASSSGLNTEAFF,TGTGCCAGCAGCTCCGGGTTGAACACTGAAGCTTTCTTT
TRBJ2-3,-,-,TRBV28,CASSSTRDNPTQYF,TGTGCCAGCAGTAGCACCCGGGACAACCCTACGCAGTATTTT
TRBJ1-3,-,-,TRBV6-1,CASSDRDRGGDTIYF,TGTGCCAGCAGTGACCGGGACCGCGGCGGGGACACCATATATTTT
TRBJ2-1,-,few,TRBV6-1,CASEARGGYEQFF,TGTGCCAGCGAGGCTAGGGGTGGGTATGAGCAGTTCTTC
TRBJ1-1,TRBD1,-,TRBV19,CASTPGTGGAILNTEAFF,TGTGCCAGTACTCCAGGGACAGGCGGAGCTATTTTGAACACTGAAGCTTTCTTT
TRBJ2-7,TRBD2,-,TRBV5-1,CASSLTSGGYPSYEQYF,TGCGCCAGCAGCTTAACTAGCGGGGGCTATCCCTCCTACGAGCAGTACTTC
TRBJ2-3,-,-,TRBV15,CATSIRGSFTDTQYF,TGTGCCACCAGCATTCGGGGGAGTTTCACAGATACGCAGTATTTT
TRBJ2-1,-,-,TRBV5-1,CASSLELLSYNEQFF,TGCGCCAGCAGCTTGGAACTCCTCTCCTACAATGAGCAGTTCTTC
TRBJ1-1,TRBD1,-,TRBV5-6,CASSRGTGRENTEAFF,TGTGCCAGCAGCAGAGGGACAGGAAGGGAAAACACTGAAGCTTTCTTT
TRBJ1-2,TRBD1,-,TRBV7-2,CASSPGQGARGYTF,TGTGCCAGCAGCCCTGGGCAGGGGGCTCGGGGCTACACCTTC
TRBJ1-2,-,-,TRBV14,CASSQDLYNGYTF,TGTGCCAGCAGCCAAGACCTGTATAATGGCTACACCTTC
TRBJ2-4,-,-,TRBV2,CASSGGSLPQNIQYF,TGTGCCAGCAGTGGAGGCAGCCTCCCCCAAAACATTCAGTACTTC
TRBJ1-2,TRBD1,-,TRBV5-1,CASSFDGTGGSHTF,TGCGCCAGCAGCTTCGACGGGACAGGGGGTTCCCACACCTTC
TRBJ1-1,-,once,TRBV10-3,CAIRGTSSNTEAFF,TGTGCCATCAGGGGGACTTCCTCGAACACTGAAGCTTTCTTT
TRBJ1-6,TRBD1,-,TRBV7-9,CASSPLGTGGNSPLHF,TGTGCCAGCAGTCCCCTCGGGACAGGGGGCAATTCACCCCTCCACTTT
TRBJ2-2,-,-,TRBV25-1,CASSDYLTGELFF,TGTGCCAGCAGTGACTATTTAACCGGGGAGCTGTTTTTT